The source of this TCR beta chain is a study of shared clonotypes between healthy human individuals. Assay used: immunoSEQ multiplex PCR; TCRdb lists only in-frame clones, some missing. The top ten hold roughly 50% of the sample, which has some 87,000 clones, 60% to 70% seen once. There are 15 residues in the CDR3. The J segment lost 0 bases and the V segment lost 5 bases, leaving 8 bases of the junction unmatched. In germline, CDR1 is SGHRS, CDR2 YFSETQ. The material sequenced was memory CD8+ T cells sorted from blood. Documented subset: CD45RO+ cells pooled with CCR7-negative TemRA cells. The rearrangement links TRBV5-1 to TRBJ2-7; TRBD2 agrees at 7 bases. This sequence was found in a young man in good health. For the CDR3, the DNA is TGCGCCAGCAGGGAGCGGCCGGGGGGCTCCTACGAGCAGTACTTC. This sequence encodes CASRERPGGSYEQYF.